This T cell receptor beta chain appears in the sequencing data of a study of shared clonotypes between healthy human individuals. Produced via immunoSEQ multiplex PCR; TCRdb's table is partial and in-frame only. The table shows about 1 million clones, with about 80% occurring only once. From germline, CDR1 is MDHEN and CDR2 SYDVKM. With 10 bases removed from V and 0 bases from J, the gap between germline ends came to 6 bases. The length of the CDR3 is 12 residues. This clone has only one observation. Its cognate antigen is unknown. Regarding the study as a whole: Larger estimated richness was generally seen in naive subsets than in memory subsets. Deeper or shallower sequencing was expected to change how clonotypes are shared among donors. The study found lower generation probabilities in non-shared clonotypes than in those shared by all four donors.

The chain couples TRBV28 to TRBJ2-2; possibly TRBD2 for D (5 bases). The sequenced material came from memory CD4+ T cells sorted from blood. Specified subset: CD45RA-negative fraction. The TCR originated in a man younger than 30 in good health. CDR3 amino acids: CATGTNTGELFF. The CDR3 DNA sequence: TGTGCCACCGGGACGAACACCGGGGAGCTGTTTTTT.